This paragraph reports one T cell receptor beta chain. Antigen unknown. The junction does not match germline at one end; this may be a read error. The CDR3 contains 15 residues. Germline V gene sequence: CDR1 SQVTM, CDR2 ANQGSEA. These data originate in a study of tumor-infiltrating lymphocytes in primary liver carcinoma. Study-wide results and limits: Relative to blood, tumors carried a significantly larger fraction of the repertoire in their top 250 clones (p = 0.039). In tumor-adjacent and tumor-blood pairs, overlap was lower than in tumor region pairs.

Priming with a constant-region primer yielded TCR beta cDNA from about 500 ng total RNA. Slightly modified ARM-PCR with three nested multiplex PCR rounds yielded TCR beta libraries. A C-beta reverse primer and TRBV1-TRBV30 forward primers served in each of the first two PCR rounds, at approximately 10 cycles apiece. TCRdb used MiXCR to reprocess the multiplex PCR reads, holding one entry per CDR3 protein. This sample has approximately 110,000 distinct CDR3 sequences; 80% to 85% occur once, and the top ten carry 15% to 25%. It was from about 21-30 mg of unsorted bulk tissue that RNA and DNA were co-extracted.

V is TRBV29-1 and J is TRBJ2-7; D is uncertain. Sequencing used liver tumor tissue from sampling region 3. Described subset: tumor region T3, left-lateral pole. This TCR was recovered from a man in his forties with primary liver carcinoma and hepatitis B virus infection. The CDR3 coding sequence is TGCAGCTTTGAAGATCCGGGTTGGAGCTCCTACGAGCACTACTTC. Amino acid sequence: CSFEDPGWSSYEHYF.